Here is one T cell receptor beta chain with its context. In terms of age and location, participants ranged from roughly 18 to 95 years and lived in about two dozen US areas. Which cohort a participant joined came from the clinical history participants gave. Generated by immunoSEQ multiplex PCR, the TCRdb table keeps only in-frame clones and is missing some. The repertoire includes 220,000 or so clones, roughly 80% of them detected once, and about 1.3% sits in the top ten. The ends lost 4 bases at V and 4 bases at J; junction bases unmatched: 3. Germline CDR1 is SGHTA and CDR2 is FQGNSA. This CDR3 has 16 residues. These data belong to a study of blood T cell repertoires in COVID-19. About the research overall: Acute-phase and convalescent COVID-19 samples originated in the United States, Italy and Spain.

This TCR was recovered from a woman between 35 and 50 years old with acute COVID-19. This rearrangement joins TRBV7-2 to TRBJ2-3, with 15 bases matching TRBD2. Sequencing used PBMCs or T cells enriched from blood (not recorded which). The CDR3 spells CASSSGLAGGADTQYF. The DNA of the CDR3 is TGTGCCAGCAGCTCTGGACTAGCGGGGGGGGCAGATACGCAGTATTTT.